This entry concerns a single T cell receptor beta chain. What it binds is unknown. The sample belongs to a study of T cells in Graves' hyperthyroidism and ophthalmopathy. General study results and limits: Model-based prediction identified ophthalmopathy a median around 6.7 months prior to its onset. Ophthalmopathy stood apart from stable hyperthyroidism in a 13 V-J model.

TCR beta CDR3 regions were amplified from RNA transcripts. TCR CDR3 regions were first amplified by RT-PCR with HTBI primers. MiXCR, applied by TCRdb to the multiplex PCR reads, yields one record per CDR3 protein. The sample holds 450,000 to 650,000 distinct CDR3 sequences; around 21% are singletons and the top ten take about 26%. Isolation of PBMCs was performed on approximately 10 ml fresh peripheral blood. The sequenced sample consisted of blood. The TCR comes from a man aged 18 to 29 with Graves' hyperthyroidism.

The CDR3 reads CASSPRGWATGTVNTGELFF. CDR3 nucleotide sequence: TGCGCCAGCAGCCCGCGCGGGTGGGCGACCGGGACAGTGAACACCGGGGAGCTGTTTTTT. The chain couples TRBV5-1 to TRBJ2-2; 7 bases align to TRBD1. With 4 bases clipped from V and 1 base from J, the junction kept 19 bases outside the gene matches. The CDR3 loop spans 20 amino acids. Germline V gene lookup returns CDR1 SGHRS and CDR2 YFSETQ.